These 17 T cell receptor beta chains share one sample of origin, sequenced in a study of shared clonotypes between healthy human individuals. Generated by immunoSEQ multiplex PCR, the TCRdb table keeps only in-frame clones and is missing some. The sample consists of around 500,000 clones, about three quarters of them appearing once. The sequenced sample was PBMCs. The receptors here all came from a woman between 35 and 50 years old in good health. Some clones in this sample may be carry-over from other donors' samples.

V usage is TRBV4-1 and J usage is TRBJ2-7; D uncertain. Deletions cut 0 bases from V and 3 bases from J, with 12 bases between. CDR1 is MGHRA and CDR2 is YSYEKL in the germline V gene. The CDR3 is 15 amino acids. The CDR3 DNA reads as TGCGCCAGCAGCCAAGATCTCAGGACCAGCTACGAGCAGTACTTC. Translated, it gives CASSQDLRTSYEQYF.

V gene TRBV9 combines with J gene TRBJ2-7, with D tentatively TRBD1 (6 bases). This CDR3 contains 15 residues. Germline assignment: CDR1 SGDLS and CDR2 YYNGEE. Trimming took 0 bases from V and 6 from J, leaving 16 bases between them. The DNA for the CDR3 is TGTGCCAGCAGCGTAGATAGGGGGAGCTGGGGCGAGCAGTACTTC. Its protein product is CASSVDRGSWGEQYF.

V usage is TRBV4-1 and J usage is TRBJ2-1; the match to TRBD2 covers 8 bases. Per germline, CDR1 MGHRA and CDR2 YSYEKL. V shed 0 bases and J 4 bases; nucleotides not matched to a gene: 2. This CDR3 comprises 15 residues. DNA of the CDR3: TGCGCCAGCAGCCAAGACGGGAGGGGGTACAATGAGCAGTTCTTC. Protein product: CASSQDGRGYNEQFF.

Concerning this clone: A read error may account for a junction end that differs from germline. The chain couples TRBV11-2 to TRBJ2-5, with D perhaps TRBD1 (5 bases). Judging by the DNA end, TRBJ2-7 fits better; the J call may be wrong. This CDR3 is 12 amino acids long. Per germline, CDR1 SGHAT and CDR2 FQNNGV. The CDR3 reads CASSVDRDEQYF. The CDR3 nucleotides are TGTGCCAGCAGCGTAGACAGAGACGAGCAGTACTTC.

This chain connects TRBV11-3 to TRBJ2-3; 13 bases agree with TRBD2. V lost 4 bases, J lost 5 bases, and 6 bases stayed unmatched. This CDR3 spans 16 amino acids. Germline-derived CDR1 and CDR2 are SGHNT and YENEEA. The CDR3 DNA sequence: TGTGCCAGCAGCTCTAGGACTAGCGGGAGTGTAGATACGCAGTATTTT. It yields the protein CASSSRTSGSVDTQYF.

This clone was counted once. A much larger clone differs from this one at a single base, so this may be a read error. V gene TRBV10-3 combines with J gene TRBJ1-3; 7 nucleotides line up with TRBD1. This CDR3 is 13 amino acids long. J was trimmed by 4 bases and V by 10 bases; bases with no gene match: 7. Looked up from germline, CDR1 is ENHRY and CDR2 is SYGVKD. The CDR3, as DNA: TGTGCCACCAGGGACAGTCTGGGAAACACCATATATTTT. Translated, it gives CATRDSLGNTIYF.

The chain employs TRBV7-9 and TRBJ1-1, with D unclear. The CDR3 consists of 13 residues. V was cut by 2 bases and J by 1 base, with 5 bases left in between. Germline V gene sequence: CDR1 SEHNR, CDR2 FQNEAQ (reference sequence). The CDR3 reads CASSLQQNTEAFF. The CDR3 coding sequence is TGTGCCAGCAGCTTACAACAGAACACTGAAGCTTTCTTT.

This clone was detected a few times. V and J are TRBV11-2 and TRBJ2-5; TRBD2 might be the D (6 bases). Germline V gene lookup returns CDR1 SGHAT and CDR2 FQNNGV. V gave up 0 bases and J gave up 5 bases, with 19 bases separating them. CDR3 size: 17 residues. DNA of the CDR3: TGTGCCAGCAGCTTAGATGCCCATCAAGCGGGTGAGGAGACCCAGTACTTC. As protein: CASSLDAHQAGEETQYF.

The chain carries TRBV11-2 and TRBJ2-3, with 9 bases aligning to TRBD2. From germline, CDR1 is SGHAT and CDR2 FQNNGV. The CDR3 length is 16 residues. The trim removed 8 bases at V and 5 bases at J, leaving 14 bases unmatched. The CDR3 DNA reads TGTGCCAGCTTACCTATGCCGGGACTAGCAGTAGATACGCAGTATTTT. This codes for CASLPMPGLAVDTQYF.

V gene TRBV15 combines with J gene TRBJ2-7; tentative D call: TRBD1 (6 bases). Trimming took off 0 bases at V and 7 bases at J, with 10 bases between the two ends. The CDR3 runs 13 residues. Germline V gene data show CDR1 as LNHNV and CDR2 as YYDKDF (reference sequence). The CDR3 loop reads CATSREYQGEQYF. CDR3 bases: TGTGCCACCAGCAGAGAATATCAGGGGGAGCAGTACTTC.

The chain links TRBV6-5 to TRBJ2-4; the match to TRBD1 covers 7 bases. CDR1 and CDR2 (germline): MNHEY, SVGAGI. This CDR3 is built from 13 residues. The ends lost 6 bases at V and 8 bases at J; junction bases unmatched: 7. The CDR3 coding sequence is TGTGCCAGCAGCCCCCGAGGGGGCCACATTCAGTACTTC. This gives the protein CASSPRGGHIQYF.

The CDR3 sequence is CAISRGPPLAGFNNEQFF. CDR3 sequence (DNA): TGTGCCATCAGTCGAGGCCCCCCACTAGCGGGATTCAACAATGAGCAGTTCTTC. V is TRBV10-3 and J is TRBJ2-1; 10 nucleotides agree with TRBD2. Germline assignment: CDR1 ENHRY and CDR2 SYGVKD. V lost 5 bases to trimming and J lost 5 bases; unmatched junction nucleotides: 15. The CDR3 has 18 amino acids.

The V and J genes are TRBV18 and TRBJ2-7; 9 bases are shared with TRBD1. This CDR3 contains 16 residues. The germline CDR1 and CDR2 sequences are KGHSH and LQKENI. V lost 3 bases, J lost 4 bases, and 10 bases stayed unmatched. CDR3 region: CASSPLGTGGQYEQYF. CDR3 nucleotide sequence: TGTGCCAGCTCACCCCTGGGTACAGGGGGCCAATACGAGCAGTACTTC.

The V call is TRBV2, the J call TRBJ2-1, with D uncertain. V lost 7 bases, J lost 5 bases, and 15 bases lay in between. Germline V CDR1 and CDR2: SNHLY, FYNNEI. The length of the CDR3 is 14 residues. Here the CDR3 reads CASTRRAGNNEQFF. As DNA, the CDR3 is TGTGCCAGCACCCGCCGGGCAGGAAACAATGAGCAGTTCTTC.

This chain joins TRBV29-1 and TRBJ2-7, with 10 bases that match TRBD1. Germline loops: CDR1 SQVTM, CDR2 ANQGSEA. The CDR3 sequence is 12 residues long. Trimming cost V 6 bases and J 7 bases; bases outside gene matches: 6. The CDR3 DNA sequence: TGCAGCGTCGACAGGGGGCGAAATGAGCAGTACTTC. It translates to CSVDRGRNEQYF.

The chain carries TRBV7-7 and TRBJ2-7; 8 positions agree with TRBD1. From germline, CDR1 is SSHAT and CDR2 FNYEAQ (reference sequence). V lost 5 bases, J lost 7 bases, and 10 bases stayed unmatched. The CDR3 loop spans 14 amino acids. The CDR3 DNA reads as TGTGCCAGCAGCCAAGGACAGGGCGTGGGAGAGCAGTACTTC. Translating gives CASSQGQGVGEQYF.

V and J are TRBV7-9 and TRBJ2-1, with 11 bases that match TRBD2. V gave up 6 bases and J gave up 5 bases; unmatched junction bases: 12. CDR3 length equals 17 residues. The germline V gene has CDR1 SEHNR and CDR2 FQNEAQ (reference sequence). The CDR3 protein is CASSSLSGRGRDNEQFF. In DNA form, the CDR3 reads TGTGCCAGCAGTTCCCTTAGCGGGAGGGGACGAGACAATGAGCAGTTCTTC.